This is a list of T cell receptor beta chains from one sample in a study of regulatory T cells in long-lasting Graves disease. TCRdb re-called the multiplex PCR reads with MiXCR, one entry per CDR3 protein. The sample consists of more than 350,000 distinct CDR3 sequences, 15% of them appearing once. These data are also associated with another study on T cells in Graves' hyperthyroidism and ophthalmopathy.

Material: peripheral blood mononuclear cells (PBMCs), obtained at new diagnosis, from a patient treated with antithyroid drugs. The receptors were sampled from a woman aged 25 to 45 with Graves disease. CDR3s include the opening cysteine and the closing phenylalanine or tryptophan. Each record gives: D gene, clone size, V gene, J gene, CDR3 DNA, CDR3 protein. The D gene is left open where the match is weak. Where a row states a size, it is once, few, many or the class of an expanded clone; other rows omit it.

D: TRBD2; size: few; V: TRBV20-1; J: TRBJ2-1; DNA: TGCAGTGCTAGAGGATCTAGCGGGAGCATCTACAATGAGCAGTTCTTC; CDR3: CSARGSSGSIYNEQFF
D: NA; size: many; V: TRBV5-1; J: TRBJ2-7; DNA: TGCGCCAGCACCCCGACAGCGCGTAACTCCTACGAGCAGTACTTC; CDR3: CASTPTARNSYEQYF
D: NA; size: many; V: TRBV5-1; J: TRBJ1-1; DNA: TGCGCCAGCAGCTTGGATGGCAGGCCCCAGAACACTGAAGCTTTCTTT; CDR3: CASSLDGRPQNTEAFF
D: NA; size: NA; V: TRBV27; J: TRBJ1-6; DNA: TGTGCCAGCAGTTTAGCTCGGGGAAGCGGTTCACCCCTCCACTTT; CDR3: CASSLARGSGSPLHF
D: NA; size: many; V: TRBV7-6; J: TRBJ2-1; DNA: TGTGCCAGCAGCTTGCGGGTAGGGGGTTTCAGCTCCTACAATGAGCAGTTCTTC; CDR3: CASSLRVGGFSSYNEQFF
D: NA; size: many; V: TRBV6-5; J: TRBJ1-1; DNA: TGTGCCAGCAGTTACTCAGGGGTGAACACTGAAGCTTTCTTT; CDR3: CASSYSGVNTEAFF
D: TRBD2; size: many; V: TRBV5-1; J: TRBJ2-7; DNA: TGCGCCAGCAGCTCTATCGGACTAGCAGACATCTCCTACGAGCAGTACTTC; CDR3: CASSSIGLADISYEQYF
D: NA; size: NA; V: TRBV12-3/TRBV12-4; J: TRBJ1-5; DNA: TGTGCCAGCAGTTCTGGACAGAATAGCAATCAGCCCCAGCATTTT; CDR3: CASSSGQNSNQPQHF
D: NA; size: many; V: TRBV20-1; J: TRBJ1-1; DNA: TGCAGTGCCCCGGACGGGGGGCGGAACACTGAAGCTTTCTTT; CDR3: CSAPDGGRNTEAFF
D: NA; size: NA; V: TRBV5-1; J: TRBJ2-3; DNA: TGCGCCAGCAGCTCATTCAGGGTATCTAGCACAGATACGCAGTATTTT; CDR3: CASSSFRVSSTDTQYF
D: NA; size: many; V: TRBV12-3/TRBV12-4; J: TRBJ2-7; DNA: TGTGCCAGCAGTCCCCGACAGGCCTCCTACGAGCAGTACTTC; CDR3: CASSPRQASYEQYF
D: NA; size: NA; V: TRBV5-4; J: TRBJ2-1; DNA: TGTGCCAGCAGCTTGGTTCGGGCCAACTACAATGAGCAGTTCTTC; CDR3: CASSLVRANYNEQFF
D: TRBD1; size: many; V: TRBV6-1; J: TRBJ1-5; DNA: TGTGCCAGCAGAGAGACAGGGGGCCGATATCAGCCCCAGCATTTT; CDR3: CASRETGGRYQPQHF
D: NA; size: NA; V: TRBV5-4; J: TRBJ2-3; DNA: TGTGCCAGCAGCTTACGTCTCCCTAGCACAGATACGCAGTATTTT; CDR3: CASSLRLPSTDTQYF
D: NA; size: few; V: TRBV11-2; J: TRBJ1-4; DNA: TGTGCCAGCACCCAAGCGGCAGGGCCCACTAATGAAAAACTGTTTTTT; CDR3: CASTQAAGPTNEKLFF
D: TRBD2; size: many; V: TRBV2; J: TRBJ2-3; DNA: TGTGCCAGCAGTTGGCTAGCGGGCACAGATACGCAGTATTTT; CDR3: CASSWLAGTDTQYF
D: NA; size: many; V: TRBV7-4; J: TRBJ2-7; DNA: TGTGCCAGCAGCTCGACTGGTAGGTGGGAGCGGGCGTACGAGCAGTACTTC; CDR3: CASSSTGRWERAYEQYF
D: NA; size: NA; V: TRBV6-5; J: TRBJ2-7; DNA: TGTGCCAGCAGTTACTCCCTTTCATATGAGCAGTACTTC; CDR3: CASSYSLSYEQYF
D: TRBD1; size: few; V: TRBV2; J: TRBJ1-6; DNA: TGTGCCAGCAGTGAAAGGGACAGGGGTTTTGCACCCCTCCACTTT; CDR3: CASSERDRGFAPLHF
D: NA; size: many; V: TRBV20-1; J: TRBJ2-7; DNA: TGCAGTGCGGGGCAGGGAATATCCAGCGAGCAGTACTTC; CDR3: CSAGQGISSEQYF
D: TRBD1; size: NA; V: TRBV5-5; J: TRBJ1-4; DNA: TGTGCCAACAGCAGCGGAACCGGGACAGGAATAGAAAAACTGTTTTTT; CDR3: CANSSGTGTGIEKLFF
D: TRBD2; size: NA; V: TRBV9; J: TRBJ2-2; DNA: TGTGCCAGCAGCCCGAGCGGGAGTGAAACCGGGGAGCTGTTTTTT; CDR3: CASSPSGSETGELFF
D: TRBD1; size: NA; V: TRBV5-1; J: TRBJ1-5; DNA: TGCGCCAGCAGGGAGGGGACAGGTAACAATCAGCCCCAGCATTTT; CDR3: CASREGTGNNQPQHF
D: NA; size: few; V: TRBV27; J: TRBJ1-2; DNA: TGTGCCAGCAGTTTATCGGCGGAGAGGGCAAGGAGCTATGGCTACACCTTC; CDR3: CASSLSAERARSYGYTF
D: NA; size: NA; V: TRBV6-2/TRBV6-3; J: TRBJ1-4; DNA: TGTGCCAGCAGTTCCAATGGAGAAAAACTGTTTTTT; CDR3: CASSSNGEKLFF
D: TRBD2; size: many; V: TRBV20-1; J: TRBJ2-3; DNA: TGCAGTGCTAGAGACCCTGGGACTAGCGGGAGAGGGGCAGATACGCAGTATTTT; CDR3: CSARDPGTSGRGADTQYF
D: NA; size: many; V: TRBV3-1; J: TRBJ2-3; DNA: TGTGCCAGCAGCCGCCGCACAGATACGCAGTATTTT; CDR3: CASSRRTDTQYF
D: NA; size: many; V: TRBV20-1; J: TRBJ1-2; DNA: TGCAGTGCTAGGGTGGAAGGCGGGGACTATGGCTACACCTTC; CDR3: CSARVEGGDYGYTF
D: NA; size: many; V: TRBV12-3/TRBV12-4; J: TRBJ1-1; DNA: TGTGCCAGCAGTTTTGGGCAATCCACTGAAGCTTTCTTT; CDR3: CASSFGQSTEAFF
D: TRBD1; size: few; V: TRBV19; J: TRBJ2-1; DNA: TGTGCCAGTAGCTTGCTTTGGGGACAGGGCGAGAATGAGCAGTTCTTC; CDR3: CASSLLWGQGENEQFF
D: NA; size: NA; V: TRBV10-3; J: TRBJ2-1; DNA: TGTGCCTCGAGGACCCACAATGAGCAGTTCTTC; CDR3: CASRTHNEQFF
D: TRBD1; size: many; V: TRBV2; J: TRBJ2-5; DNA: TGTGCCAGCACCCTGACAGGGAAAGAGACCCAGTACTTC; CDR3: CASTLTGKETQYF
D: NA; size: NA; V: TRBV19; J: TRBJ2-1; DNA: TGTGCCAGTAGTATAAGTCAGGCGAGCTCCTACAATGAGCAGTTCTTC; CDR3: CASSISQASSYNEQFF
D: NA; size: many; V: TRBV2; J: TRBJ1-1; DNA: TGTGCCAGCAGTGAACAGGGGAACTTGAACACTGAAGCTTTCTTT; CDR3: CASSEQGNLNTEAFF
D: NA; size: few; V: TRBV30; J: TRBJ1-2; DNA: TGTGCCTGGAAACCTCTTTCCTATGGCTACACCTTC; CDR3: CAWKPLSYGYTF
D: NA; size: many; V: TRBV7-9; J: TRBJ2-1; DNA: TGTGCCAGCGGCCCCCGCGGGTATGAGCAGTTCTTC; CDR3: CASGPRGYEQFF
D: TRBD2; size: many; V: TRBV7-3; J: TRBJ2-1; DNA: TGTGCCAGCAGCCCGTTAGGCCCTAGCGGCGATGAGCAGTTCTTC; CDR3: CASSPLGPSGDEQFF
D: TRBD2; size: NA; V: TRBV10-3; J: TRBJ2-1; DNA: TGTGCCATCAGTGAGGCAGCGGGATGGGCGGGAAATGAGCAGTTCTTC; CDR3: CAISEAAGWAGNEQFF
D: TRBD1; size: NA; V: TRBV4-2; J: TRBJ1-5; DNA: TGTGCCAGCAGCCAAGATCCGGGACAGGAAAATCAGCCCCAGCATTTT; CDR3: CASSQDPGQENQPQHF
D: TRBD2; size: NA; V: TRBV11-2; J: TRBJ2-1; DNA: TGTGCCAGCAGCCCTGGACTAGCGGAACGCAATGAGCAGTTCTTC; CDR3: CASSPGLAERNEQFF
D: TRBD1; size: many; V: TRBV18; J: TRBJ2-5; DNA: TGTGCCAGCTCACCACAACGGGACAGGGGCCAGACCCAGTACTTC; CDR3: CASSPQRDRGQTQYF
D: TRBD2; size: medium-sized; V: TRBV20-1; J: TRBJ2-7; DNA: TGCAGTGCTAGTTTAGCGGGAGGGGACTCCTACGAGCAGTACTTC; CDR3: CSASLAGGDSYEQYF
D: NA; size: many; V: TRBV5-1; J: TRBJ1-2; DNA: TGCGCCAGCAGCTTGGGGCAACATAGAACCTTCAACTACACCTTC; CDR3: CASSLGQHRTFNYTF
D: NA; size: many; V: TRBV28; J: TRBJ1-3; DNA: TGTGCCAGCAGTCCCCTAGTGGGCTCTGGAAACACCATATATTTT; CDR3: CASSPLVGSGNTIYF
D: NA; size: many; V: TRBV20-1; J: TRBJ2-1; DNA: TGCAGTGCTAGAGATGTAGGCAGGGGCCATGGCAATGAGCAGTTCTTC; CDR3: CSARDVGRGHGNEQFF
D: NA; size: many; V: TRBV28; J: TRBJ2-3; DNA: TGTGCCAGCACCCTAAGGTGGCTCACAGATACGCAGTATTTT; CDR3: CASTLRWLTDTQYF
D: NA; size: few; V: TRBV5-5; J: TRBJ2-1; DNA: TGTGCCAGCAGCTTGGGGTGGAATGAGCAGTTCTTC; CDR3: CASSLGWNEQFF
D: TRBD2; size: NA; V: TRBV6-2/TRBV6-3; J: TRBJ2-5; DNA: TGTGCCAGCAGGCGACAAACTAGCGGTGAGCAGTACTTC; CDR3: CASRRQTSGEQYF
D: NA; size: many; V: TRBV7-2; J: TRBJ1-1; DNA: TGTGCCAGCAGCTTGGCGAGGGTCACTGAAGCTTTCTTT; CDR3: CASSLARVTEAFF
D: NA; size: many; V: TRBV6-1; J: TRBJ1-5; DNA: TGTGCCAGCACAGCAGGGTATCAGCCCCAGCATTTT; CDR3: CASTAGYQPQHF
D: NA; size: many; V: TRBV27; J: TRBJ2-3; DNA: TGTGCCAGCAGTTTATACGGGGGAGATACGCAGTATTTT; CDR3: CASSLYGGDTQYF
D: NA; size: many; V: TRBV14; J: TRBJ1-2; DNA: TGTGCCAGCAGCCCGGCGGGTGGTGTTGGCTACACCTTC; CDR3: CASSPAGGVGYTF
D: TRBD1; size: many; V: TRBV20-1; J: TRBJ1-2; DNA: TGCAGTGCTAGTCTTAGGACAGGGGGCGCGAATGGCTACACCTTC; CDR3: CSASLRTGGANGYTF
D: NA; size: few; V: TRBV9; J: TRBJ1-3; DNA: TGTGCCAGCAGCGTAGCTGGGACGGCTGGAAACACCATATATTTT; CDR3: CASSVAGTAGNTIYF